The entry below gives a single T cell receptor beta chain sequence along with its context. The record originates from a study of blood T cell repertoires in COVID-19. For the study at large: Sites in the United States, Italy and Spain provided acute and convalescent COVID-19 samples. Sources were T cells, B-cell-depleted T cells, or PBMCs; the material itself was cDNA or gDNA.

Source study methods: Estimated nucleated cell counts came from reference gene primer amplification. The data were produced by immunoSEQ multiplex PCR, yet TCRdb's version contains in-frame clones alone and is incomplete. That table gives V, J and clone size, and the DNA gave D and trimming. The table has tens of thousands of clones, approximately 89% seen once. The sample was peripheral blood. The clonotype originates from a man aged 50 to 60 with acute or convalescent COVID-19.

CDR3 loop: CASSSKGAIPGELFF. The CDR3, as DNA: TGTGCCAGCAGCTCAAAAGGGGCGATCCCCGGGGAGCTGTTTTTT. The chain recombines TRBV7-2 with TRBJ2-2; D may be TRBD1 (5 bases). V was cut by 4 bases and J by 6 bases, with 15 bases left in between. This CDR3 is 15 amino acids long. In germline, CDR1 is SGHTA, CDR2 FQGNSA. Combining the CDR3 with reference TRBV7-2 and TRBJ2-2 gives the whole variable domain GAGVSQSPSNKVTEKGKDVELRCDPISGHTALYWYRQSLGQGLEFLIYFQGNSAPDKSGLPSDRFSAERTGGSVSTLTIQRTQQEDSAVYLCASSSKGAIPGELFFGEGSRLTVL.